The entry that follows covers one T cell receptor (beta chain) sequence. This CDR3 comprises 14 residues. In germline, CDR1 is MNHEY, CDR2 SVGEGT. Trimming cost V 4 bases and J 2 bases; bases outside gene matches: 4. Profiled with immunoSEQ multiplex PCR; TCRdb holds only in-frame clones, not every one. This table holds about 220,000 clones, over 65% found once. The data belong to a study of blood T cell repertoires in COVID-19. The TCR originated in a woman aged 55 to 70 who had recovered from COVID-19. The chain couples TRBV6-2 or TRBV6-3 to TRBJ2-7; 8 nucleotides agree with TRBD1. Specimen: PBMCs or T cells enriched from blood (not recorded which). Written as DNA, the CDR3 is TGTGCCAGCAGTTCCTCAGGGGGCCCCTACGAGCAGTACTTC. It specifies CASSSSGGPYEQYF.